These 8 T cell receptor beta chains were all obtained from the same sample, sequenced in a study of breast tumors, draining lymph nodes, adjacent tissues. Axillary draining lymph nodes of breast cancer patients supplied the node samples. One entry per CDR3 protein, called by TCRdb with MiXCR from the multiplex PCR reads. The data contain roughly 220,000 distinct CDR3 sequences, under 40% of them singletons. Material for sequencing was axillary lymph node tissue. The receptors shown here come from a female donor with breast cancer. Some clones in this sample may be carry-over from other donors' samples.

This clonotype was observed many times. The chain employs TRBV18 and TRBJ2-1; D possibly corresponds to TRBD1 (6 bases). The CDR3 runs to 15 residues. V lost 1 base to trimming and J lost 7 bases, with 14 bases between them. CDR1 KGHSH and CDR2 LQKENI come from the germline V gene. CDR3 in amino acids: CASSPLSQGGNEQFF. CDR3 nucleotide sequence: TGTGCCAGCTCACCACTGTCACAGGGTGGGAATGAGCAGTTCTTC.

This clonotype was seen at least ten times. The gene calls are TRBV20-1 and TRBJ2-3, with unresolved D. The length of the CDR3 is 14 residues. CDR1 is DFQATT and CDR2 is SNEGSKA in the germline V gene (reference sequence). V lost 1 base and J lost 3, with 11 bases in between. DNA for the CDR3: TGCAGTGCTAGAGGAACTCTCAAAACAGATACGCAGTATTTT. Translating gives CSARGTLKTDTQYF.

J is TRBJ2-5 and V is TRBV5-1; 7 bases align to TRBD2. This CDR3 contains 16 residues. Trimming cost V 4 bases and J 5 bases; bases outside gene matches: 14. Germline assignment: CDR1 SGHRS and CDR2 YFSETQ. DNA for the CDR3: TGCGCCAGCAGCAAGACCGGGCCCAGCGGGAAGGAGACCCAGTACTTC. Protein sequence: CASSKTGPSGKETQYF. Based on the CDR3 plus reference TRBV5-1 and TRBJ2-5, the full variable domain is KAGVTQTPRYLIKTRGQQVTLSCSPISGHRSVSWYQQTPGQGLQFLFEYFSETQRNKGNFPGRFSGRQFSNSRSEMNVSTLELGDSALYLCASSKTGPSGKETQYFGPGTRLLVL.

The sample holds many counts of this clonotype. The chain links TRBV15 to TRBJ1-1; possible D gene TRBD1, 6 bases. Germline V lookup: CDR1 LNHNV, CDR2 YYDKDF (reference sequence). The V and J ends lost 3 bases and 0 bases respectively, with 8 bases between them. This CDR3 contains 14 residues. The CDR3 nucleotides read TGTGCCACCAGCAGTGACAGGATGAACACTGAAGCTTTCTTT. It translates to CATSSDRMNTEAFF.

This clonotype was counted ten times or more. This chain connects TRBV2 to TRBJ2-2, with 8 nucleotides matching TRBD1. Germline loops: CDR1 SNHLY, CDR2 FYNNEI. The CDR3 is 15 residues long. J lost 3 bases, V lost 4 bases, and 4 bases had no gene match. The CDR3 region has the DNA TGTGCCAGCAGTGGGACAGGGACGGACACCGGGGAGCTGTTTTTT. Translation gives CASSGTGTDTGELFF.

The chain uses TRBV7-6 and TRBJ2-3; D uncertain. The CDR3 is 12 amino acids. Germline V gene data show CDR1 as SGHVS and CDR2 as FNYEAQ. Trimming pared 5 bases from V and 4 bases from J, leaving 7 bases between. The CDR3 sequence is CASSPMADTQYF. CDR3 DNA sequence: TGTGCCAGCAGCCCGATGGCAGATACGCAGTATTTT. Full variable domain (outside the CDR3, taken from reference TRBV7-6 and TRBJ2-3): GAGVSQSPRYKVTKRGQDVALRCDPISGHVSLYWYRQALGQGPEFLTYFNYEAQQDKSGLPNDRFSAERPEGSISTLTIQRTEQRDSAMYRCASSPMADTQYFGPGTRLTVL.

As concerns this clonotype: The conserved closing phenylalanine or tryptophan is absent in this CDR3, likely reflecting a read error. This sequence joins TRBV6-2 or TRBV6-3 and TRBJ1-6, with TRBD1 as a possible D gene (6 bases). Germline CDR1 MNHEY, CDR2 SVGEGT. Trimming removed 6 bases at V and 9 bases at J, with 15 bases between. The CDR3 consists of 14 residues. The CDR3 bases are TGTGCCAGCAGGCCCAGGACAGAGGGTTCACCCCTCCACCTT. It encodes CASRPRTEGSPLHL.

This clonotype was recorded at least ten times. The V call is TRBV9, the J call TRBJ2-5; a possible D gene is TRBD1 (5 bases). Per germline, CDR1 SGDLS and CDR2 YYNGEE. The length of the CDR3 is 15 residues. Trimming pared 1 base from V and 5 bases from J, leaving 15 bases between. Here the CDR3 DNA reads TGTGCCAGCAGCGTAAGTGGTCAGGGTGTGGAGACCCAGTACTTC. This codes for CASSVSGQGVETQYF.